The next 27 T cell receptor beta chains were all read from a single sample in a study of CD8+CD57+ T cells in acquired aplastic anemia. TCR beta VDJ and CDR3 were profiled, and genomic DNA was the template. TCRdb re-derived calls from the reads in MiXCR, one entry per CDR3 protein. The table lists 150,000 to 200,000 distinct CDR3 sequences, around half of them singletons. Patients who underwent sequencing had shown CD8+CD57+ cell expansion by flow cytometry. What was sequenced was sorted CD4+, CD8+, or CD8+CD57+ T cells (not recorded which) from PBMCs. The receptors originated from a human donor with aplastic anemia.

With respect to this clonotype: A much more abundant neighbour one base away suggests this may be a read error. This likely comes from a read error, as the CDR3 has no conserved phenylalanine or tryptophan at its end. The J gene is TRBJ1-4, the V gene TRBV10-3; 7 bases are a match to TRBD1. The CDR3 covers 14 residues. The V segment lost 10 bases and the J segment 7 bases; nucleotides outside the gene matches: 12. The germline CDR1 and CDR2 sequences are ENHRY and SYGVKD. CDR3 amino acids: CASSTGQMSEKLFL. CDR3 coding DNA: TGTGCCAGCTCGACAGGGCAGATGAGTGAAAAACTGTTTCTT.

As for this clonotype: The CDR3 does not close with the conserved phenylalanine or tryptophan, likely indicating a read error. This rearrangement joins TRBV19 to TRBJ2-7, with 9 bases matching TRBD1. The CDR3 is 13 residues long. J lost 1 base, V lost 7 bases, and 2 bases had no gene match. Germline V gene data show CDR1 as LNHDA and CDR2 as SQIVND (reference sequence). The CDR3 loop is CASIGTGSYEQYL. CDR3 in DNA: TGTGCCAGTATAGGGACAGGGTCCTACGAGCAGTACCTC.

The rearrangement uses TRBV6-1 and TRBJ2-2; D gene uncertain. V gave up 5 bases and J gave up 6 bases, with 7 bases separating them. CDR3 length: 12 amino acids. Germline CDR1 MNHNS, CDR2 SASEGT. CDR3 nucleotide sequence: TGTGCCAGCAGTAGAGCTCCCGGGGAGCTGTTTTTT. It is translated as CASSRAPGELFF.

A note on this clonotype: This could be a read error, since a much larger clone is one nucleotide away. V usage is TRBV14 and J usage is TRBJ1-6; 8 nucleotides agree with TRBD1. The CDR3 contains 14 residues. J gave up 7 bases and V 4 bases, and 3 bases lay outside the gene matches. Germline values: CDR1 SGHDN, CDR2 FVKESK. DNA of the CDR3: TGTGCCAGCAGCCCGGGACAGGAGAATTCACCCCTCCACTTT. This codes for CASSPGQENSPLHF. Supplemented by reference TRBV14 and TRBJ1-6, the full variable domain reads EAGVTQFPSHSVIEKGQTVTLRCDPISGHDNLYWYRRVMGKEIKFLLHFVKESKQDESGMPNNRFLAERTGGTYSTLKVQPAELEDSGVYFCASSPGQENSPLHFGNGTRLTVT.

This clonotype was recorded at least ten times. The CDR3 nucleotides are TGTGCCAGCAGTGAGCAGCGCAGCACAGATACGCAGTATTTT. It specifies CASSEQRSTDTQYF. The chain recombines TRBV2 with TRBJ2-3, with unresolved D. The CDR3 contains 14 residues. The V end was cut by 3 bases, the J end by 0 bases, with 7 bases between. CDR1 and CDR2 from the germline V gene are SNHLY and FYNNEI.

The J gene is TRBJ2-5, the V gene TRBV7-2, with D possibly TRBD2 on 5 matching bases. Trimming removed 5 bases from V and 2 bases from J, with 9 bases in between. The length of the CDR3 is 13 residues. Germline V gives CDR1 SGHTA, CDR2 FQGNSA. The CDR3 here is CASSTSYQETQYF. The CDR3 DNA follows: TGTGCCAGCAGCACTAGTTATCAAGAGACCCAGTACTTC.

The chain couples TRBV2 to TRBJ1-1; D call uncertain. The CDR3 is made up of 14 amino acids. The germline V gene encodes CDR1 SNHLY and CDR2 FYNNEI. The ends were cut back, 7 bases at V and 0 bases at J, with 12 bases in the middle. CDR3 sequence (DNA): TGTGCCAGCACGGGTCAGCCCGTGAACACTGAAGCTTTCTTT. Encoded protein: CASTGQPVNTEAFF.

The genes are TRBV25-1 and TRBJ1-2; possible D gene TRBD1, 5 bases. V was pared by 5 bases and J by 4 bases, with 14 bases between. Germline assignment: CDR1 MGHDK and CDR2 SYGVNS. The CDR3 runs 14 residues. CDR3 region: CASSYGLGRYGYTF. The CDR3 DNA reads as TGTGCCAGCAGTTACGGTCTGGGGCGCTATGGCTACACCTTC.

This clonotype was seen ten or more times. The DNA is left out, because the CDR3 cannot be placed on it with certainty; the CDR3 is given as TCRdb lists it. The V call is TRBV19, the J call TRBJ1-5; the D segment call TRBD1 is taken from the table without a DNA check. Looked up from germline, CDR1 is LNHDA and CDR2 is SQIVND (reference sequence). The CDR3 length is 13 residues, termini included. CDR3 loop: CASSRDGHLRQHF.

J is TRBJ2-1 and V is TRBV24-1, with D hard to call. The V end was cut by 11 bases, the J end by 10 bases, with 20 bases between. CDR3 length: 13 amino acids. In germline, CDR1 is KGHDR, CDR2 SFDVKD. The CDR3 region has the DNA TGTGCCAGCAGCCAAGTAGTGAGTAGAGAGCAGTTCTTC. It is translated as CASSQVVSREQFF.

This clonotype appeared many times. This chain uses TRBV19 with TRBJ2-1, with 13 bases matching TRBD2. The J segment lost 0 bases and the V segment lost 9 bases, leaving 5 bases of the junction unmatched. Germline values: CDR1 LNHDA, CDR2 SQIVND (reference sequence). The CDR3 runs 16 residues. The CDR3 DNA is TGTGCCAGCAGGGGACTAGCGGGGAGCTCCTACAATGAGCAGTTCTTC. This gives the protein CASRGLAGSSYNEQFF.

The chain recombines TRBV20-1 with TRBJ2-3, with D uncertain. CDR1 is DFQATT, CDR2 SNEGSKA, per germline (reference sequence). The CDR3 is 14 amino acids. Trimming left V 4 bases short and J 4 bases short, with 15 bases between. The CDR3 loop reads CSATPVLPADTQYF. CDR3 sequence (DNA): TGCAGTGCTACCCCTGTCCTGCCGGCAGATACGCAGTATTTT.

This clonotype was counted ten times or more. This chain links TRBV3-1 with TRBJ2-7; 13 positions agree with TRBD2. V lost 1 base, J lost 3 bases, and 0 bases stayed unmatched. CDR3 size: 15 residues. The V gene's germline CDR1 is LGHDT and CDR2 YNNKEL (reference sequence). The CDR3, as DNA: TGTGCCAGCAGCCAAGGACTAGCGGGAGGCTACGAGCAGTACTTC. It yields the protein CASSQGLAGGYEQYF.

There are a few counts of this clonotype. The chain joins TRBV20-1 to TRBJ2-7; no clear D gene. Looked up from germline, CDR1 is DFQATT and CDR2 is SNEGSKA (reference sequence). The CDR3 spans 13 residues. V was shortened by 3 bases and J by 0 bases, with 9 bases between the two germline ends. The CDR3, as DNA: TGCAGTGCTAGTCAGACGGTCTCCTACGAGCAGTACTTC. Translation gives CSASQTVSYEQYF.

This clonotype was detected many times. The rearrangement joins TRBV2 to TRBJ2-3, with 11 positions matching TRBD2. The CDR3 extends over 16 amino acids. Germline-derived CDR1 and CDR2 are SNHLY and FYNNEI. V lost 4 bases, J lost 2 bases, and 5 bases stayed unmatched. This chain's CDR3 is CASSAPGLAATDTQYF. DNA of the CDR3: TGTGCCAGCAGTGCCCCGGGACTAGCGGCCACAGATACGCAGTATTTT.

The chain uses TRBV29-1 and TRBJ2-5; D remains unclear. Germline loops: CDR1 SQVTM, CDR2 ANQGSEA. Between the trimmed V and J ends, which lost 1 base and 0 bases, there was a span of 18 bases. The CDR3 loop spans 17 amino acids. Here the CDR3 reads CSVEGGRRSEYQETQYF. The CDR3 DNA follows: TGCAGCGTTGAAGGCGGACGCCGGTCAGAGTACCAAGAGACCCAGTACTTC.

This chain connects TRBV7-3 to TRBJ2-1; 12 bases fit TRBD2. CDR3 length: 16 residues. V gave up 4 bases and J gave up 7 bases; unmatched junction bases: 8. In germline, CDR1 is SGHTA, CDR2 FQGTGA. CDR3 residues: CASSSLAGGQVNEQFF. Here the CDR3 DNA reads TGTGCCAGCAGCTCCCTAGCGGGAGGGCAGGTGAATGAGCAGTTCTTC.

The V and J genes are TRBV10-3 and TRBJ2-5, with 9 bases aligning to TRBD1. V lost 6 bases, J lost 4 bases, and 3 bases stayed unmatched. The germline CDR1 and CDR2 sequences are ENHRY and SYGVKD. This CDR3 contains 13 residues. CDR3 protein: CAIRKTGGETQYF. As DNA, the CDR3 is TGTGCCATCAGAAAGACAGGGGGAGAGACCCAGTACTTC.

The chain is built from TRBV20-1 and TRBJ2-1, with TRBD1 matching 9 bases. This CDR3 has 13 amino acids. The trim removed 5 bases at V and 7 bases at J, leaving 6 bases unmatched. The V gene's germline CDR1 is DFQATT and CDR2 SNEGSKA (reference sequence). The CDR3 sequence: CSAPGTGLNEQFF. Here the CDR3 DNA reads TGCAGTGCTCCCGGGACAGGGTTGAATGAGCAGTTCTTC.

This clonotype was seen more than once but under ten times. The V call is TRBV10-3, the J call TRBJ1-3; D not resolved. This CDR3 has 12 residues. Trimming took 9 bases from V and 0 from J, leaving 6 bases between them. Germline CDR1 ENHRY, CDR2 SYGVKD. As DNA, the CDR3 is TGTGCCATTTCCTACTCTGGAAACACCATATATTTT. This encodes CAISYSGNTIYF.

Points on this clonotype: The junction does not match germline at one end; this may be a read error. DNA for the CDR3: TGTGCCACCAGTGGCCCGAATACGAACACTGAAGCTTTCTTC. Translation: CATSGPNTNTEAFF. V usage is TRBV24-1 and J usage is TRBJ1-1; D uncertain. The CDR3 runs 14 residues. Looked up from germline, CDR1 is KGHDR and CDR2 is SFDVKD.

This clonotype occurred a few times. The rearrangement joins TRBV10-3 to TRBJ1-1; TRBD1 is a possible D gene (5 bases). Trimming removed 2 bases at V and 0 bases at J, with 10 bases between. CDR1 ENHRY and CDR2 SYGVKD come from the germline V gene. CDR3 size: 15 residues. The CDR3 sequence is CAISEMEGLNTEAFF. The CDR3 DNA sequence: TGTGCCATCAGTGAGATGGAGGGGCTGAACACTGAAGCTTTCTTT.

This clonotype was seen repeatedly, ten times or more. The chain has TRBV5-1 and TRBJ1-1; 7 bases agree with TRBD1. The germline V gene has CDR1 SGHRS and CDR2 YFSETQ. Germline trimming cut 3 bases from V and 1 base from J; bases unmatched to any gene: 9. The CDR3 covers 16 residues. In nucleotides, the CDR3 is TGCGCCAGCAGCTCTGGGCGCTACAGGGGGAACACTGAAGCTTTCTTT. Its protein product is CASSSGRYRGNTEAFF.

This chain uses TRBV12-3 or TRBV12-4 with TRBJ1-2; D is unclear. The CDR3 covers 13 residues. The V end was cut by 5 bases, the J end by 4 bases, with 11 bases between. Here the CDR3 DNA reads TGTGCCAGCAGTGTCGGACGGATCTATGGCTACACCTTC. Translating it yields CASSVGRIYGYTF.

The CDR3 bases are TGTGCCACCAGTGATTCCGCCCAACGCACCGGGACAGGAGTCAGAAAGCAGTACTTC. Translated, it gives CATSDSAQRTGTGVRKQYF. This rearrangement joins TRBV24-1 to TRBJ2-7; 8 bases fit TRBD1. CDR3 length: 19 residues. Trimming cost V 2 bases and J 8 bases; bases outside gene matches: 22. Germline V gene data show CDR1 as KGHDR and CDR2 as SFDVKD.

A word on this clonotype: Because the CDR3 is missing its conserved closing phenylalanine or tryptophan, this is likely a read error. The chain combines TRBV24-1 with TRBJ1-3, with TRBD1 as a possible D gene (5 bases). Germline CDR1 KGHDR, CDR2 SFDVKD. This CDR3 is 14 amino acids long. Between the trimmed V and J ends, which lost 5 bases and 9 bases, there was a span of 16 bases. CDR3 nucleotide sequence: TGTGCCACCAGTGGTTCGGGGCAGTGCGCCACCATATATTAT. This encodes CATSGSGQCATIYY.

Worth noting for this clonotype: The junction differs from germline at one of its ends, possibly a read error. The chain joins TRBV2 to TRBJ2-7; D is unclear. Germline lookup yields CDR1 SNHLY and CDR2 FYNNEI. The length of the CDR3 is 10 residues. The CDR3 DNA sequence: TGCGCCGTTGACAACCGCGAGCAGTACTTC. This translates into CAVDNREQYF.